This record covers a single T cell receptor (beta chain). This sample stems from a study of PD-L1 blockade in urothelial cancer. This table comes from immunoSEQ multiplex PCR, and its TCRdb copy is limited to in-frame clones, with some not included. The sample includes over 100,000 clones, approximately 90% of them seen just once. Germline values: CDR1 MNHEY, CDR2 SVGAGI. Trimming cost V 6 bases and J 8 bases, with 13 bases left between them. The CDR3 spans 12 residues. As for time point: peripheral blood 6 weeks after treatment start. This receptor was obtained from a man in his sixties with urothelial cancer. Sample: PBMCs, taken around atezolizumab (anti-PD-L1) treatment. This chain links TRBV6-5 with TRBJ1-2; no clear D. CDR3 region: CASSPVGGGYTF. The CDR3 coding sequence is TGTGCCAGCAGCCCAGTGGGCGGGGGCTACACCTTC.